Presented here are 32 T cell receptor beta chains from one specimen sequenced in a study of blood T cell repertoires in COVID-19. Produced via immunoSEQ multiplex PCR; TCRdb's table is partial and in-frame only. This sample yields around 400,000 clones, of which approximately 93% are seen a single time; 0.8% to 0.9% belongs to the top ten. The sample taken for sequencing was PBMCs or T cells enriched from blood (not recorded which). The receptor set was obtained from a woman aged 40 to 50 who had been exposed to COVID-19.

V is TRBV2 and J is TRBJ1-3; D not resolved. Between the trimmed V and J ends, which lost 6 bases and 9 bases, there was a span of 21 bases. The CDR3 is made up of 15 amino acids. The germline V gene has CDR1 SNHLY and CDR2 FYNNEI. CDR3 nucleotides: TGTGCCAGCAGGTATGGTGAGACGACTTCTCGCACCATATATTTT. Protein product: CASRYGETTSRTIYF.

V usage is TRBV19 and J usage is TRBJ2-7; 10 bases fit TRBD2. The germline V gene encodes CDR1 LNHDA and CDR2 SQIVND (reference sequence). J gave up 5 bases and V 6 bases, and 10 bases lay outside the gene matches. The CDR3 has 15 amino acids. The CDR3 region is CASSPERLAGDEQYF. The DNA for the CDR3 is TGTGCCAGTAGCCCAGAACGGCTAGCGGGGGACGAGCAGTACTTC.

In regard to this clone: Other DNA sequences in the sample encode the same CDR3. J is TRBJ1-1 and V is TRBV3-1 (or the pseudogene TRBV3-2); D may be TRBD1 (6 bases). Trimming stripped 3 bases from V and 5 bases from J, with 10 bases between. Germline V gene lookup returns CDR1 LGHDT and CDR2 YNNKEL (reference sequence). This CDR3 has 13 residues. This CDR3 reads CASSQVRGTEAFF. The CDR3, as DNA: TGTGCCAGCAGCCAGGTCAGGGGAACTGAAGCTTTCTTT.

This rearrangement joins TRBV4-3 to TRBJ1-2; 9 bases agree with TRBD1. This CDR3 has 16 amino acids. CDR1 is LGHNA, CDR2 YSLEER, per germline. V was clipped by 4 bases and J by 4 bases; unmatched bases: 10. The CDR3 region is CASSPGQGSTAYGYTF. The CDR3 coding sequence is TGCGCCAGCAGCCCCGGACAGGGGAGTACGGCCTATGGCTACACCTTC.

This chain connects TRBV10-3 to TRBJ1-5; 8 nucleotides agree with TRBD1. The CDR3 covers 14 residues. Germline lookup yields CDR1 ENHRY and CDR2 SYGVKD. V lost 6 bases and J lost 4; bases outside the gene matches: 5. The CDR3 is CAISRDRWNQPQHF. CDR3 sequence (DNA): TGTGCCATCAGCCGGGACAGGTGGAATCAGCCCCAGCATTTT.

DNA for the CDR3: TGTGCCAGCAAGATGGGGCAGGACTATGGCTACACCTTC. Translating gives CASKMGQDYGYTF. The chain carries TRBV2 and TRBJ1-2; D perhaps matches TRBD1 (5 bases). V was cut by 7 bases and J by 3 bases, with 12 bases left in between. This CDR3 contains 13 residues. The V gene's germline CDR1 is SNHLY and CDR2 FYNNEI.

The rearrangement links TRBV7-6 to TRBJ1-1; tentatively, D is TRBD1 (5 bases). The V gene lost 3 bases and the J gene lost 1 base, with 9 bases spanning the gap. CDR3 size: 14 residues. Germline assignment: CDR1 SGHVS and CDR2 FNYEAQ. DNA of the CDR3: TGTGCCAGCAGCTTGCGCCAGGGGAACACTGAAGCTTTCTTT. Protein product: CASSLRQGNTEAFF.

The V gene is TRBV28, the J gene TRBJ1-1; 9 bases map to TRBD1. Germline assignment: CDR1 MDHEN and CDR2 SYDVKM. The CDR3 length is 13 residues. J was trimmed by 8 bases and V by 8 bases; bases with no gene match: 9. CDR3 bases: TGTGCCAGCGGCACAGGGGGCTACGAAGAAGCTTTCTTT. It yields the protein CASGTGGYEEAFF.

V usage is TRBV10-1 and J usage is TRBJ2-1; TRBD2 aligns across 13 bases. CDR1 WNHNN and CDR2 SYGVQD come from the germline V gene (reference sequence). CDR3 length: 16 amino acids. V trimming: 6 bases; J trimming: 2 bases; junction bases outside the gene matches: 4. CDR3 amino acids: CASSVLAGGTYNEQFF. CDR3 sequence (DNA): TGCGCCAGCAGCGTACTAGCGGGAGGGACCTACAATGAGCAGTTCTTC.

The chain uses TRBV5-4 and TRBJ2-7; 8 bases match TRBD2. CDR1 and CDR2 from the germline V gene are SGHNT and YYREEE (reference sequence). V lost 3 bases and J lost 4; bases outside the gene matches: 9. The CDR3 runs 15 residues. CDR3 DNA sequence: TGTGCCAGCAGCTCCATGATAAGCGGGAGTTACGAGCAGTACTTC. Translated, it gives CASSSMISGSYEQYF. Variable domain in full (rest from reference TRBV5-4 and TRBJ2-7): ETGVTQSPTHLIKTRGQQVTLRCSSQSGHNTVSWYQQALGQGPQFIFQYYREEENGRGNFPPRFSGLQFPNYSSELNVNALELDDSALYLCASSSMISGSYEQYFGPGTRLTVT.

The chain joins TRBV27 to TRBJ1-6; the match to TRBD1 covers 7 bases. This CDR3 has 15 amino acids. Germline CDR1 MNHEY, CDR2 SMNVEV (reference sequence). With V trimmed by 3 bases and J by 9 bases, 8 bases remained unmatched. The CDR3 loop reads CASSFKTGSGSPLHF. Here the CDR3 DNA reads TGTGCCAGCAGTTTTAAGACAGGGTCAGGTTCACCCCTCCACTTT.

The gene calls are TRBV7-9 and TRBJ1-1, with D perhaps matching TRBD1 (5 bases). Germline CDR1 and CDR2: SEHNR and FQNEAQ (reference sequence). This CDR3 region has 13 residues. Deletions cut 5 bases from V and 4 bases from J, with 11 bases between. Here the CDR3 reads CASSQGTGTEAFF. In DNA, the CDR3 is TGTGCCAGCAGCCAGGGAACGGGCACTGAAGCTTTCTTT.

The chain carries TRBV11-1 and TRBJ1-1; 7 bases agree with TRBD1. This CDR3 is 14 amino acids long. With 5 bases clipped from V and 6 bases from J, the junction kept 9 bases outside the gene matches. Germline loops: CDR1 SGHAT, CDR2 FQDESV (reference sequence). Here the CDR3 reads CASSHRTGRPEAFF. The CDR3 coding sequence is TGTGCCAGCAGCCATAGGACAGGACGGCCTGAAGCTTTCTTT.

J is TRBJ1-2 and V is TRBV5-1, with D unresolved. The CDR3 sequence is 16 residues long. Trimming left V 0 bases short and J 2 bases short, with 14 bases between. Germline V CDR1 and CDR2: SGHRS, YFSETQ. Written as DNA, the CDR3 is TGCGCCAGCAGCTTGGGGGGTACGGAGGGAAACTATGGCTACACCTTC. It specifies CASSLGGTEGNYGYTF.

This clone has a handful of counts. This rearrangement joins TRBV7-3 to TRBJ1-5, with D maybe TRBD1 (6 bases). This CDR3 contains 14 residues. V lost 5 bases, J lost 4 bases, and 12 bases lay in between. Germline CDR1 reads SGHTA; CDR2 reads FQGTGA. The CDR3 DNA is TGTGCCAGCAGCCCCCGGCAGGGGAATCAGCCCCAGCATTTT. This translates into CASSPRQGNQPQHF.

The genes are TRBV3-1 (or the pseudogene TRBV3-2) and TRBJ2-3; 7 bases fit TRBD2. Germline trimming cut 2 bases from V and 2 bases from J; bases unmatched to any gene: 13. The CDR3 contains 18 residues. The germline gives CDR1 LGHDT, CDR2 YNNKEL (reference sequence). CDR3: CASSQLLPGGFFTDTQYF. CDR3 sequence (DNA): TGTGCCAGCAGCCAATTGTTACCCGGGGGGTTCTTCACAGATACGCAGTATTTT.

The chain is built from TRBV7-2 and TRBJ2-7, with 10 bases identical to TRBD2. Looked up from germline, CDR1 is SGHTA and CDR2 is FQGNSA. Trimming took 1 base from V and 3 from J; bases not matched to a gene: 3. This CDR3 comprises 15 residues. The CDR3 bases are TGTGCCAGCAGCTTAGAACTAGCGGGGATCTACGAGCAGTACTTC. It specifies CASSLELAGIYEQYF.

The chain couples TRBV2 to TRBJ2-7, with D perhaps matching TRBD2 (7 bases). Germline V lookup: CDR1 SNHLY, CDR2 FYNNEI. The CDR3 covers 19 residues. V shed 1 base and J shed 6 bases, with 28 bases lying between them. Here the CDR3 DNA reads TGTGCCAGCAGTGAAGGGGGGGGGCTCGGAGCGGGAAAGGACGCCGAGCAGTACTTC. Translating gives CASSEGGGLGAGKDAEQYF.

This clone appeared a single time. This CDR3 reads CASSLSIQYNSPLHF. The CDR3 DNA is TGTGCCAGCAGTTTATCGATACAGTATAATTCACCCCTCCACTTT. V usage is TRBV27 and J usage is TRBJ1-6; no firm D call. The CDR3 is 15 amino acids. Between the trimmed V and J ends, which lost 0 bases and 4 bases, there was a span of 7 bases. Germline V gives CDR1 MNHEY, CDR2 SMNVEV (reference sequence).

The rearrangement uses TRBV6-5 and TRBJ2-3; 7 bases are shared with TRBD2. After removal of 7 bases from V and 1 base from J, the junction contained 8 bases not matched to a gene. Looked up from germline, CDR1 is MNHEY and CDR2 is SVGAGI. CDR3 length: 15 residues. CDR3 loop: CASTQSTSGTDTQYF. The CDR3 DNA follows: TGTGCCAGCACCCAATCTACTAGCGGCACAGATACGCAGTATTTT.

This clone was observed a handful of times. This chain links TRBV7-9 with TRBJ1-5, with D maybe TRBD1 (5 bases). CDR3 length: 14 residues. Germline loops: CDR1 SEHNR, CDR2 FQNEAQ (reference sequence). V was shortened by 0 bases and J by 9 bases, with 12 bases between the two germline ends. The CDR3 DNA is TGTGCCAGCAGCTTAGCGGTGACAGTCGGGCCCCAGCATTTT. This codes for CASSLAVTVGPQHF.

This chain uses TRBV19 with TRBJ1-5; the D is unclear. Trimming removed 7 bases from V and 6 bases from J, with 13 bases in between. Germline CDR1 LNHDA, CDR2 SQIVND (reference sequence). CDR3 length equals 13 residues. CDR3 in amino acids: CASTNKRGQPQHF. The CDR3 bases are TGTGCCAGTACCAATAAGCGGGGTCAGCCCCAGCATTTT.

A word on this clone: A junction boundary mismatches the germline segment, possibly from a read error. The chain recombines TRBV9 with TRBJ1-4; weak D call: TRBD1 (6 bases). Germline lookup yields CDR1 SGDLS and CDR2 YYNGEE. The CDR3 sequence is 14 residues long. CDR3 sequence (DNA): TGTGCCAGCAGCCCGAGGGACATTAATCAAAAACTGTTTTTT. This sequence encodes CASSPRDINQKLFF.

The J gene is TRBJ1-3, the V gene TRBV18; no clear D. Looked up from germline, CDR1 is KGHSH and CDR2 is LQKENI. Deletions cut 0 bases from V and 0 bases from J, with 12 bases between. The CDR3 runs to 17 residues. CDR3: CASSPPGRLTSGNTIYF. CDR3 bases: TGTGCCAGCTCACCACCTGGGAGGTTGACCTCTGGAAACACCATATATTTT.

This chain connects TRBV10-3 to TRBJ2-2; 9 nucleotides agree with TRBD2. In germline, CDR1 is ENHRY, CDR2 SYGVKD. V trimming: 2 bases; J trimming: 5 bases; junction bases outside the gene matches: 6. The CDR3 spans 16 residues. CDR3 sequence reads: CAISEPSGKRTGELFF. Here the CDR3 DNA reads TGTGCCATCAGTGAGCCTAGCGGGAAACGGACCGGGGAGCTGTTTTTT.

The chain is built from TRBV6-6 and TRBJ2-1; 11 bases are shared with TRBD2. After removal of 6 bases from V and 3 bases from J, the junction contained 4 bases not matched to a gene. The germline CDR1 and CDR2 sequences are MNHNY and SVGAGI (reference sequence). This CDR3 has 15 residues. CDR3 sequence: CASRIAGGGYNEQFF. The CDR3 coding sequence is TGTGCCAGCAGGATAGCGGGGGGGGGCTACAATGAGCAGTTCTTC.

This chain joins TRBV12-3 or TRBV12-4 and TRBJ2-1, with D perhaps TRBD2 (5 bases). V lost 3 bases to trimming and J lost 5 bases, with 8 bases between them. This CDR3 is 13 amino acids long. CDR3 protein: CASSFSSHNEQFF. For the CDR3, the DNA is TGTGCCAGCAGTTTTTCTAGCCACAATGAGCAGTTCTTC.

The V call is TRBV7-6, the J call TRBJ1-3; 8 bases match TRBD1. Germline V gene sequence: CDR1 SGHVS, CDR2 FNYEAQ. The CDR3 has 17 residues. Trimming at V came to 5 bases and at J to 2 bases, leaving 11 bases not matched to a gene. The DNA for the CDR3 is TGTGCCAGCAGCGCGCTGGGGACAGGCAGTCCTGGAAACACCATATATTTT. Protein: CASSALGTGSPGNTIYF.

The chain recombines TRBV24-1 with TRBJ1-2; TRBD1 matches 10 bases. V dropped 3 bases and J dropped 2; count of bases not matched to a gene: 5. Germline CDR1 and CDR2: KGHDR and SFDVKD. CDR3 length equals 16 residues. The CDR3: CATSDAAGQGNYGYTF. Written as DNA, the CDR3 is TGTGCCACCAGTGATGCGGCGGGACAGGGGAACTATGGCTACACCTTC.

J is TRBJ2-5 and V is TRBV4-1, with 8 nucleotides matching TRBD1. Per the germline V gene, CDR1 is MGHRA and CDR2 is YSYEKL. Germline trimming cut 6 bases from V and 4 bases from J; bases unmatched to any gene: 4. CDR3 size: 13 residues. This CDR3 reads CASRGTGRETQYF. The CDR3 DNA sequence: TGCGCCAGCAGAGGGACAGGTCGAGAGACCCAGTACTTC.

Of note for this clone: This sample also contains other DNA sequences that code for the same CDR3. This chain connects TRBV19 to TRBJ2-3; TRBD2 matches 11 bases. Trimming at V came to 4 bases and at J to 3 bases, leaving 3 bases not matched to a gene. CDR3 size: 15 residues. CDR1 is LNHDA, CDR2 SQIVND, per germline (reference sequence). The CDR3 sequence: CASSSTSGSTDTQYF. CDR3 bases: TGTGCCAGTAGTAGCACTAGCGGGAGTACAGATACGCAGTATTTT.

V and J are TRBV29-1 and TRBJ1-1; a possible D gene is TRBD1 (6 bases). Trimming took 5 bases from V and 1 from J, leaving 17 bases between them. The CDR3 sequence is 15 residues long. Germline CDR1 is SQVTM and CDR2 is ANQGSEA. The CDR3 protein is CSVTGGLGENTEAFF. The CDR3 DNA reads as TGCAGCGTTACGGGGGGCTTGGGCGAGAACACTGAAGCTTTCTTT.